These T cell receptor beta chains were read from a single sample in a study of breast tumors, draining lymph nodes, adjacent tissues. TCRdb processed the multiplex PCR reads anew with MiXCR; each CDR3 protein has one entry. The sample has approximately 250,000 distinct CDR3 sequences, less than 35% seen once. Sequencing used axillary lymph node tissue. Receptor source: a female donor with breast cancer. Some clones in this sample may be carry-over from other donors' samples. Both conserved end residues are part of each CDR3. The order of the fields is clone size, V gene, J gene, D gene, CDR3 protein, CDR3 DNA. A D gene is named only where the DNA matches it firmly. The size of a clone is reported for some rows only, either as once, few or many, or as a class for expanded clones.

clone_size: -; v_call: TRBV7-3; j_call: TRBJ1-2; d_call: -; cdr3_aa: CASSTRGGGLTF; cdr3_nt: TGTGCCAGCAGCACCCGGGGCGGCGGGTTGACCTTC
clone_size: many; v_call: TRBV4-2; j_call: TRBJ2-7; d_call: -; cdr3_aa: CASSQETAKAYEQYF; cdr3_nt: TGTGCCAGCAGCCAAGAGACGGCCAAAGCCTACGAGCAGTACTTC
clone_size: many; v_call: TRBV20-1; j_call: TRBJ1-2; d_call: -; cdr3_aa: CSARDGGEWRYGYTF; cdr3_nt: TGCAGTGCTAGAGATGGTGGGGAATGGCGCTATGGCTACACCTTC
clone_size: many; v_call: TRBV20-1; j_call: TRBJ2-7; d_call: -; cdr3_aa: CSAPPEQYF; cdr3_nt: TGCAGTGCCCCCCCCGAGCAGTACTTC
clone_size: many; v_call: TRBV7-3; j_call: TRBJ2-3; d_call: TRBD2; cdr3_aa: CASSSDARGGSISSTDTQYF; cdr3_nt: TGTGCCAGCAGCTCAGATGCTCGCGGGGGGTCCATTTCTAGCACAGATACGCAGTATTTT
clone_size: many; v_call: TRBV7-2; j_call: TRBJ2-7; d_call: TRBD2; cdr3_aa: CASSLAGTSNHEQYF; cdr3_nt: TGTGCCAGCAGCTTAGCGGGGACTAGCAACCACGAGCAGTACTTC
clone_size: -; v_call: TRBV6-5; j_call: TRBJ2-5; d_call: TRBD1; cdr3_aa: CASRETGEETQYF; cdr3_nt: TGTGCCAGCAGGGAGACAGGGGAAGAGACCCAGTACTTC
clone_size: many; v_call: TRBV5-6; j_call: TRBJ2-5; d_call: TRBD1; cdr3_aa: CASSLGAQGAKETQYF; cdr3_nt: TGTGCCAGCAGCTTGGGGGCACAGGGGGCGAAGGAGACCCAGTACTTC
clone_size: once; v_call: TRBV6-5; j_call: TRBJ1-2; d_call: TRBD1; cdr3_aa: CASSSDWRTGGNYGYTF; cdr3_nt: TGTGCCAGCAGTTCAGACTGGAGGACAGGGGGCAACTATGGCTACACCTTC
clone_size: many; v_call: TRBV19; j_call: TRBJ2-5; d_call: -; cdr3_aa: CASSDGGIQETQYF; cdr3_nt: TGTGCCAGTAGTGATGGGGGAATCCAAGAGACCCAGTACTTC
clone_size: many; v_call: TRBV7-9; j_call: TRBJ1-2; d_call: -; cdr3_aa: CASSLGAGSSTEANYGYTF; cdr3_nt: TGTGCCAGCAGCTTAGGGGCGGGATCCAGTACGGAAGCTAACTATGGCTACACCTTC
clone_size: many; v_call: TRBV2; j_call: TRBJ2-5; d_call: -; cdr3_aa: CASSEALSRQKETQYF; cdr3_nt: TGTGCCAGCAGTGAAGCGCTCTCCCGGCAGAAAGAGACCCAGTACTTC
clone_size: many; v_call: TRBV5-6; j_call: TRBJ2-7; d_call: TRBD2; cdr3_aa: CASSFRSGRAVEYF; cdr3_nt: TGTGCCAGCAGCTTTCGTAGCGGGAGGGCCGTGGAGTACTTC
clone_size: -; v_call: TRBV25-1; j_call: TRBJ2-1; d_call: -; cdr3_aa: CASSDPGPGNEQFF; cdr3_nt: TGTGCCAGCAGTGACCCCGGGCCGGGTAATGAGCAGTTCTTC
clone_size: -; v_call: TRBV20-1; j_call: TRBJ1-1; d_call: -; cdr3_aa: CSARPRQDAEAFF; cdr3_nt: TGCAGTGCTAGACCCCGACAGGACGCTGAAGCTTTCTTT
clone_size: many; v_call: TRBV6-6; j_call: TRBJ2-7; d_call: TRBD1; cdr3_aa: CASRDAGTGAYEQYF; cdr3_nt: TGTGCCAGCAGGGATGCCGGGACAGGGGCCTACGAGCAGTACTTC
clone_size: once; v_call: TRBV9; j_call: TRBJ1-2; d_call: TRBD1; cdr3_aa: CASSDGPGTGSSSYGYTF; cdr3_nt: TGTGCCAGCAGCGACGGTCCCGGGACAGGGTCTTCTAGCTATGGCTACACCTTC
clone_size: many; v_call: TRBV20-1; j_call: TRBJ1-2; d_call: TRBD1; cdr3_aa: CSARQGGYGYTF; cdr3_nt: TGCAGTGCAAGACAGGGTGGCTATGGCTACACCTTC
clone_size: many; v_call: TRBV20-1; j_call: TRBJ2-1; d_call: -; cdr3_aa: CSARAGGLGYEQFF; cdr3_nt: TGCAGTGCTAGGGCAGGGGGGCTAGGGTATGAGCAGTTCTTC
clone_size: few; v_call: TRBV28; j_call: TRBJ1-2; d_call: TRBD1; cdr3_aa: CASSQGQGWGYTF; cdr3_nt: TGTGCCAGCAGCCAGGGACAGGGCTGGGGCTACACCTTC
clone_size: few; v_call: TRBV6-1; j_call: TRBJ2-1; d_call: -; cdr3_aa: CASFGVSRNEQFF; cdr3_nt: TGTGCCAGCTTCGGGGTTTCACGGAATGAGCAGTTCTTC
clone_size: many; v_call: TRBV7-6; j_call: TRBJ1-4; d_call: -; cdr3_aa: CASSLGGGSTNEKLFF; cdr3_nt: TGTGCCAGCAGCTTAGGAGGGGGGTCGACTAATGAAAAACTGTTTTTT
clone_size: few; v_call: TRBV6-5; j_call: TRBJ1-2; d_call: -; cdr3_aa: CASSHSLGYGYTF; cdr3_nt: TGTGCCAGCAGTCACTCATTAGGGTATGGCTACACCTTC
clone_size: many; v_call: TRBV4-1; j_call: TRBJ2-3; d_call: -; cdr3_aa: CASSPTGPNTDTQYF; cdr3_nt: TGCGCCAGCAGCCCTACGGGACCGAACACAGATACGCAGTATTTT
clone_size: many; v_call: TRBV5-8; j_call: TRBJ2-7; d_call: TRBD2; cdr3_aa: CASINLAGVHEQYF; cdr3_nt: TGTGCCAGCATCAATTTAGCGGGAGTCCACGAGCAGTACTTC
clone_size: many; v_call: TRBV29-1; j_call: TRBJ2-7; d_call: TRBD2; cdr3_aa: CSFRGGRDEQYF; cdr3_nt: TGCAGCTTTCGGGGCGGGAGAGACGAGCAGTACTTC
clone_size: -; v_call: TRBV7-3; j_call: TRBJ2-2; d_call: -; cdr3_aa: CASSSGTSTGELFF; cdr3_nt: TGTGCCAGCAGCTCTGGGACTTCCACCGGGGAGCTGTTTTTT
clone_size: -; v_call: TRBV7-9; j_call: TRBJ1-5; d_call: TRBD1; cdr3_aa: CASSTTGGLGEQPQHF; cdr3_nt: TGTGCCAGCAGTACGACAGGGGGCTTGGGCGAGCAGCCCCAGCATTTT
clone_size: many; v_call: TRBV9; j_call: TRBJ2-3; d_call: -; cdr3_aa: CASSARGAPRPDTQYF; cdr3_nt: TGTGCCAGCAGCGCAAGGGGGGCCCCCCGGCCAGATACGCAGTATTTT
clone_size: few; v_call: TRBV5-8; j_call: TRBJ1-2; d_call: TRBD1; cdr3_aa: CASSLGAFAGGGHTF; cdr3_nt: TGTGCCAGCAGCTTAGGAGCCTTTGCAGGGGGCGGCCACACCTTC
clone_size: many; v_call: TRBV19; j_call: TRBJ1-5; d_call: -; cdr3_aa: CASSITLQSNQPQHF; cdr3_nt: TGTGCCAGTAGTATAACCCTCCAGAGCAATCAGCCCCAGCATTTT
clone_size: -; v_call: TRBV19; j_call: TRBJ1-4; d_call: TRBD1; cdr3_aa: CASSTRTGSTNEKLFF; cdr3_nt: TGTGCCAGTAGTACAAGGACAGGGAGCACTAATGAAAAACTGTTTTTT
clone_size: few; v_call: TRBV6-5; j_call: TRBJ2-7; d_call: TRBD2; cdr3_aa: CASSRTSGKYEQYF; cdr3_nt: TGTGCCAGCAGCCGGACTAGCGGGAAGTACGAGCAGTACTTC
clone_size: -; v_call: TRBV12-3/TRBV12-4; j_call: TRBJ2-5; d_call: TRBD2; cdr3_aa: CAGGLTSGIAETQYF; cdr3_nt: TGTGCCGGCGGGCTGACTAGCGGAATCGCGGAGACCCAGTACTTC
clone_size: many; v_call: TRBV20-1; j_call: TRBJ1-5; d_call: TRBD1; cdr3_aa: CSARDPTGNQPQHF; cdr3_nt: TGCAGTGCTAGAGATCCGACAGGGAATCAGCCCCAGCATTTT
clone_size: -; v_call: TRBV6-5; j_call: TRBJ1-3; d_call: TRBD1; cdr3_aa: CASSVEEGDRRNTIYF; cdr3_nt: TGTGCCAGCAGTGTAGAGGAGGGGGACAGAAGAAACACCATATATTTT
clone_size: many; v_call: TRBV29-1; j_call: TRBJ2-2; d_call: -; cdr3_aa: CSVEQQNTGELFF; cdr3_nt: TGCAGCGTTGAACAGCAGAACACCGGGGAGCTGTTTTTT
clone_size: many; v_call: TRBV7-3; j_call: TRBJ2-1; d_call: -; cdr3_aa: CASSFRGGNEQFF; cdr3_nt: TGTGCCAGCAGCTTCAGGGGGGGTAATGAGCAGTTCTTC
clone_size: many; v_call: TRBV5-1; j_call: TRBJ2-7; d_call: TRBD1; cdr3_aa: CASSFGTGVGEQYF; cdr3_nt: TGCGCCAGCAGCTTTGGGACAGGGGTCGGGGAGCAGTACTTC
clone_size: many; v_call: TRBV2; j_call: TRBJ2-7; d_call: -; cdr3_aa: CASSELVPTDSYEQYF; cdr3_nt: TGTGCCAGCAGTGAACTTGTCCCAACTGACTCCTACGAGCAGTACTTC
clone_size: many; v_call: TRBV7-3; j_call: TRBJ1-6; d_call: -; cdr3_aa: CASSLTGAHSPLHF; cdr3_nt: TGTGCCAGCAGCTTAACAGGCGCCCATTCACCCCTCCACTTT
clone_size: -; v_call: TRBV5-1; j_call: TRBJ2-2; d_call: TRBD1; cdr3_aa: CASSFTTGVGSGGELFF; cdr3_nt: TGCGCCAGCAGCTTCACGACAGGGGTCGGTTCCGGTGGGGAGCTGTTTTTT
clone_size: -; v_call: TRBV4-1; j_call: TRBJ2-5; d_call: -; cdr3_aa: CASSQVARETQYF; cdr3_nt: TGCGCCAGCAGCCAAGTAGCCCGGGAGACCCAGTACTTC
clone_size: few; v_call: TRBV6-1; j_call: TRBJ2-3; d_call: -; cdr3_aa: CASSPRGSGVDTQYF; cdr3_nt: TGTGCCAGCAGTCCGCGAGGTTCAGGTGTAGATACGCAGTATTTT
clone_size: many; v_call: TRBV19; j_call: TRBJ1-6; d_call: -; cdr3_aa: CASSIQDSYNSPLHF; cdr3_nt: TGTGCCAGTAGTATTCAGGACTCCTATAATTCACCCCTCCACTTT
clone_size: many; v_call: TRBV12-3/TRBV12-4; j_call: TRBJ2-1; d_call: TRBD1; cdr3_aa: CASRDRGDNEQFF; cdr3_nt: TGTGCCAGCCGGGACAGGGGCGACAATGAGCAGTTCTTC